This T cell receptor (beta chain) came from a study of control samples from healthy donors and cancer patients. Sequenced by immunoSEQ multiplex PCR; TCRdb stores in-frame clones only, minus some. The table records about 100,000 clones, roughly nine tenths of them present only once. This CDR3 has 15 residues. Trimming shortened V by 6 bases and J by 1 base, and 10 bases separated the two germline ends. Germline CDR1 and CDR2: LGHDT and YNNKEL (reference sequence). The rearrangement joins TRBV3-1 (or the pseudogene TRBV3-2) to TRBJ1-6; tentative D call: TRBD1 (6 bases). The TCR sequence derives from a woman between 45 and 65 years old in good health. The source material was blood. The CDR3 spells CASRPQGSYNSPLHF. CDR3 coding DNA: TGTGCCAGCAGACCCCAGGGGTCCTATAATTCACCCCTCCACTTT.